Reported below is one TCR beta chain. The entry originates in a study of blood T cell repertoires in COVID-19. Study information: Samples of COVID-19 (acute and convalescent) were obtained from the United States, Italy and Spain.

V shed 5 bases and J shed 7 bases, with 13 bases lying between them. The CDR3 length is 13 residues. Germline CDR1 KGHDR, CDR2 SFDVKD. Under the authors' procedure: Researchers report that nucleated cell counts were estimated from reference gene primer amplification. Assay: immunoSEQ multiplex PCR; the TCRdb copy retains only in-frame clones and omits some. Clone size and V and J calls were adopted from that table, with D and trimming inferred from the DNA. In the table there are several thousand clones, 80% of which are singletons. Material for sequencing was peripheral blood. The source of this sequence is a man aged 70-80 years with active COVID-19. The rearrangement uses TRBV24-1 and TRBJ2-5; a possible D gene is TRBD2 (5 bases). CDR3 sequence: CATSGPIGGTQYF. The CDR3 coding sequence is TGTGCCACCAGTGGGCCGATAGGAGGGACCCAGTACTTC.